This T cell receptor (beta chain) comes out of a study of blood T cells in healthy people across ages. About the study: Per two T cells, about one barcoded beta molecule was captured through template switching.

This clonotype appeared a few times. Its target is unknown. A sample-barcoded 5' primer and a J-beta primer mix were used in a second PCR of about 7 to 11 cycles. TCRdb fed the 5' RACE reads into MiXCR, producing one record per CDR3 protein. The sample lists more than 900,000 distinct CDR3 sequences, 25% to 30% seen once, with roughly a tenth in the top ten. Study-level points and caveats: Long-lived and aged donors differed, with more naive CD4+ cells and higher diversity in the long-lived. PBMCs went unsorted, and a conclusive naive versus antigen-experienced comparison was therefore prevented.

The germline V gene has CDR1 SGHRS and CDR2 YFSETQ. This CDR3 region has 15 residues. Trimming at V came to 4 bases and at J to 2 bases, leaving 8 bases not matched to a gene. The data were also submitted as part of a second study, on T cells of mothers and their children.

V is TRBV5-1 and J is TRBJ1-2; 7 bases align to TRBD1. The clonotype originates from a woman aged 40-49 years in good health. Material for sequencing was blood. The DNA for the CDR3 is TGCGCCAGCAGCCCCGACAGGGCCCCGAACTATGGCTACACCTTC. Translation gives CASSPDRAPNYGYTF. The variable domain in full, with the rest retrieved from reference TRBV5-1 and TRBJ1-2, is KAGVTQTPRYLIKTRGQQVTLSCSPISGHRSVSWYQQTPGQGLQFLFEYFSETQRNKGNFPGRFSGRQFSNSRSEMNVSTLELGDSALYLCASSPDRAPNYGYTFGSGTRLTVV.